This T cell receptor beta chain stems from a study of patients and donors after allogeneic stem cell transplantation. TCRdb reprocessed the RT-PCR reads via MiXCR and lists one record per CDR3 protein. The sample contains about a million distinct CDR3 sequences, roughly 17% of which appear only once. This CDR3 has 19 amino acids. Trimming at V came to 1 base and at J to 0 bases, leaving 16 bases not matched to a gene. Germline loops: CDR1 SGHRS, CDR2 YFSETQ. Sequencing was done on a sample of blood, either unsorted or a sorted T cell fraction (not recorded which). This TCR came from a human donor who was either an allogeneic HSCT recipient or a stem cell or donor lymphocyte infusion donor (not recorded which). It is not recorded whose cells these are; they may come from a transplant donor. J is TRBJ2-7 and V is TRBV5-1; 7 bases agree with TRBD2. The CDR3 DNA reads as TGCGCCAGCAGCTTGTTGTCCCAATGGGAGGGCCGGAGCTCCTACGAGCAGTACTTC. Translation gives CASSLLSQWEGRSSYEQYF.